The following is a T cell receptor (beta chain) sequence with its context. It has no known antigen specificity. No base quality information exists; no much larger clone differs at one position. This specimen belongs to a study of blood T cells in healthy people across ages (dated by TCRdb to the mid-2010s). The study in broad terms: Template switching captured roughly one uniquely barcoded TCR beta cDNA molecule per two T cells in model experiments. Age-related changes in TCR beta repertoire diversity were measured in the study by deep sequencing normalized with unique cDNA molecular identifiers. Four age groups were formed from the donors: young (average approximately 15 years), middle-aged (more than 35), aged (62) and long-lived (approximately 78). Donors of different ages were randomly distributed across sequencing lanes to avoid experimental bias. The study analyzed two additional independent replicas of 1 million unique cDNA reads from the same blood draw for two donors, one aged 18 to 30 and one aged 80 or older. On the study overall, not on this receptor specifically: Total diversity estimates from one million sequenced T cells were considered lower bounds and underestimates. Compared with the aged group, the long-lived group had more naive CD4+ T cells, fewer expanded clones and increased TCR diversity, suggesting age selection. Observed TCR beta diversity per million T cells fell roughly linearly with age, and a significant reduction was already apparent by age roughly 40. Because the CMV infection status of the donors was unknown, age-related changes in expanded clonotypes may potentially have been confounded. Because profiling used bulk unsorted PBMCs, naive and antigen-experienced compartments could not be compared conclusively. The percentage of naive T cells measured by flow cytometry correlated strongly with observed TCR beta diversity.

Relative to germline, V is missing 1 base and J is missing 2 bases, with 4 bases of the junction outside any gene match. CDR1 and CDR2 are read off the germline V gene (reference sequence) as LGHDT and YNNKEL. The CDR3 has 16 amino acids, counting the end cysteine and phenylalanine. Only CDR3 DNA remains: 48 bases, in frame from the first base. The library was obtained by 5' RACE. The data were produced on an Illumina HiSeq 2500. A second PCR of 7 to 11 cycles was run with a J-beta primer mix and a sample-barcoded 5' primer. A template-switch 5' adaptor carrying 12 random nucleotides introduced a unique molecular identifier onto each TCR beta cDNA molecule. At least 3 million CDR3-containing paired-end reads were obtained from each sample. First-strand cDNA was synthesized from all RNA with the Mint cDNA synthesis kit, primed by a TRBC-specific oligonucleotide. Following uracil-DNA glycosylase treatment, a first 18-cycle PCR with universal primers M1SS and BC2_uni_R was performed on all cDNA. In the source study's methods: Normalization of each sample was performed by random selection of 1 million high-quality reads, each carrying a distinct molecular identifier. Instead of being binned into consensus sequences, reads that shared molecular identifiers were thrown out. CDR3 identification, clonotype clustering and error correction used MiTCR with a Q25 quality threshold and the strictest error-elimination algorithm. Lower-bound total TCR beta diversity was estimated with a nonparametric unseen species model using Euler transformation. In TCRdb, the public reads were trimmed at Q25 with fastp and aligned with MiXCR, with productive beta chains retained. Entries that share a CDR3 protein sequence are merged under the most common genes and DNA. TCRdb's processing, not the study's, gives the V and J calls here. The sample table shows 600,000 to 650,000 distinct CDR3 sequences, and around 54% are seen once. Clones ranked in the top ten supply 35% to 40% of the sample.

The roughly 39 donors, aged about 6 to 95 years, were systemically healthy Caucasian individuals from Russia. Each donor gave approximately 9.3 milliliters of peripheral blood, collected into EDTA-treated Vacutainer tubes. PBMCs were isolated by Ficoll-Paque density-gradient centrifugation, with at least 6 million obtained per sample. Total RNA, at least 6 micrograms per sample, was extracted from PBMCs with Trizol reagent. The percentages of naive CD45RAhigh/CD27high T cells were determined by flow cytometry on a PBMC aliquot from every donor. Material for sequencing was blood. This chain joins TRBV3-1 to TRBJ2-5; TRBD2 matches 10 bases in the middle. The TCR originated in a man in his sixties in good health. In nucleotide form, the sequence is TGTGCCAGCAGCCAAGGTAGCGGGGGGCCACAAGAGACCCAGTACTTC. It is translated as CASSQGSGGPQETQYF.